This TCR beta chain was profiled in a study of T cell repertoires in cytomegalovirus infection. In its sample, this clonotype was seen many times. The antigen is undetermined. From the reads, TCRdb called clonotypes with MiXCR, one entry per CDR3 protein. The table has hundreds of thousands of distinct CDR3 sequences, about 33% seen once. Germline CDR1 is SGHTA and CDR2 is FQGNSA. There are 20 residues in the CDR3. The V and J ends lost 4 bases and 5 bases, in that order; junction bases with no gene match: 22. This chain uses TRBV7-2 with TRBJ2-1; 8 bases are a match to TRBD2. Sequenced here: cultured CD8+ T cells from PBMCs, sampled from culture after CMV antigen stimulation. The sequence was collected from a human donor in good health (CMV status not recorded). Some clones in this sample may be carry-over from other donors' samples. The CDR3 bases are TGTGCCAGCAGCTCCGAAGTTCCTTGGAATGGCGGGGGGCCGCACAATGAGCAGTTCTTC. Amino acid sequence: CASSSEVPWNGGGPHNEQFF.